The rows below give T cell receptor beta chains drawn from one sample of a study of naive CD8 T cells in extremely preterm neonates. Clones were sequenced by immunoSEQ multiplex PCR, and TCRdb holds only the in-frame ones, with some missing. The sample carries 5,300 or so clones, 90% to 95% recorded once. The sequencing input was naive CD8+ T cells from cord blood. Receptor source: a boy who was born preterm. Both conserved end residues are part of each CDR3. Fields, in order: J gene, D gene, clone size, V gene, CDR3 protein, CDR3 DNA. A D gene is named only where the DNA matches it firmly. Rows may omit the clone size; those that give it use once, few, many or a size class.

j_gene: TRBJ1-2
d_gene: -
abundance: -
v_gene: TRBV30
CDR3aa: CAWSVRESYTF
CDR3nt: TGCGCCTGGAGTGTACGAGAGAGCTACACCTTC

j_gene: TRBJ2-3
d_gene: TRBD2
abundance: -
v_gene: TRBV9
CDR3aa: CASSLAGDLDTQYF
CDR3nt: TGTGCCAGCAGCCTAGCGGGAGATTTAGATACGCAGTATTTT

j_gene: TRBJ2-1
d_gene: -
abundance: -
v_gene: TRBV27
CDR3aa: CASSFWGNEQFF
CDR3nt: TGTGCCAGCAGTTTCTGGGGCAATGAGCAGTTCTTC

j_gene: TRBJ2-5
d_gene: -
abundance: -
v_gene: TRBV4-1
CDR3aa: CASSYIPIQETQYF
CDR3nt: TGCGCCAGCAGCTATATACCTATCCAAGAGACCCAGTACTTC

j_gene: TRBJ1-5
d_gene: -
abundance: -
v_gene: TRBV27
CDR3aa: CASSRGHYSNQPQHF
CDR3nt: TGTGCCAGCAGTCGGGGGCACTATAGCAATCAGCCCCAGCATTTT

j_gene: TRBJ2-1
d_gene: TRBD2
abundance: -
v_gene: TRBV6-5
CDR3aa: CASSYSSGRINEQFF
CDR3nt: TGTGCCAGCAGTTACTCTAGCGGGAGGATCAATGAGCAGTTCTTC

j_gene: TRBJ1-3
d_gene: TRBD1
abundance: once
v_gene: TRBV10-1
CDR3aa: CASSEFRDSSGNTIYF
CDR3nt: TGCGCCAGCAGTGAGTTCCGGGACAGCTCTGGAAACACCATATATTTT

j_gene: TRBJ2-1
d_gene: TRBD2
abundance: -
v_gene: TRBV27
CDR3aa: CASSLAGGYNEQFF
CDR3nt: TGTGCCAGCAGTTTAGCGGGAGGGTACAATGAGCAGTTCTTC

j_gene: TRBJ2-7
d_gene: TRBD1
abundance: -
v_gene: TRBV5-1
CDR3aa: CASSSGQGAYEQYF
CDR3nt: TGCGCCAGCAGCTCTGGCCAGGGGGCCTACGAGCAGTACTTC

j_gene: TRBJ2-4
d_gene: -
abundance: -
v_gene: TRBV21-1
CDR3aa: CASTSGTAKNIQYF
CDR3nt: TGTGCCAGCACCTCCGGGACAGCCAAAAACATTCAGTACTTC

j_gene: TRBJ2-2
d_gene: TRBD2
abundance: -
v_gene: TRBV7-2
CDR3aa: CASSLGGTSGGELFF
CDR3nt: TGTGCCAGCAGCTTAGGCGGGACTAGCGGTGGGGAGCTGTTTTTT

j_gene: TRBJ2-5
d_gene: TRBD2
abundance: -
v_gene: TRBV6-5
CDR3aa: CASRTSGETQYF
CDR3nt: TGTGCCAGCAGGACTAGCGGAGAGACCCAGTACTTC

j_gene: TRBJ2-7
d_gene: -
abundance: -
v_gene: TRBV7-3
CDR3aa: CASSLGGGYEQYF
CDR3nt: TGTGCCAGCAGCTTAGGAGGGGGCTACGAGCAGTACTTC

j_gene: TRBJ2-5
d_gene: -
abundance: once
v_gene: TRBV28
CDR3aa: CASSLGHQETQYF
CDR3nt: TGTGCCAGCAGTTTAGGACACCAAGAGACCCAGTACTTC

j_gene: TRBJ2-3
d_gene: -
abundance: -
v_gene: TRBV4-1
CDR3aa: CASSQASTDTQYF
CDR3nt: TGCGCCAGCAGCCAAGCTAGCACAGATACGCAGTATTTT

j_gene: TRBJ1-2
d_gene: TRBD1
abundance: once
v_gene: TRBV5-6
CDR3aa: CASRHRGRDGYTF
CDR3nt: TGTGCCAGCAGGCACAGGGGGCGTGATGGCTACACCTTC

j_gene: TRBJ2-7
d_gene: TRBD2
abundance: -
v_gene: TRBV7-9
CDR3aa: CASSFSGRAYEQYF
CDR3nt: TGTGCCAGCAGCTTTAGCGGGAGGGCCTACGAGCAGTACTTC

j_gene: TRBJ2-3
d_gene: TRBD1
abundance: -
v_gene: TRBV5-1
CDR3aa: CASSLRQGADTQYF
CDR3nt: TGCGCCAGCAGCTTGCGCCAGGGGGCAGATACGCAGTATTTT

j_gene: TRBJ2-7
d_gene: -
abundance: -
v_gene: TRBV27
CDR3aa: CASSPEKASYEQYF
CDR3nt: TGTGCCAGCAGTCCTGAGAAGGCCTCCTACGAGCAGTACTTC

j_gene: TRBJ1-5
d_gene: -
abundance: -
v_gene: TRBV5-5
CDR3aa: CASSLKGGRQPQHF
CDR3nt: TGTGCCAGCAGCTTGAAGGGGGGGCGGCAGCCCCAGCATTTT

j_gene: TRBJ2-1
d_gene: TRBD2
abundance: -
v_gene: TRBV5-1
CDR3aa: CASSLVLAGDEQFF
CDR3nt: TGCGCCAGCAGCTTGGTGTTAGCGGGAGATGAGCAGTTCTTC

j_gene: TRBJ2-7
d_gene: -
abundance: -
v_gene: TRBV11-2
CDR3aa: CASSLASYEQYF
CDR3nt: TGTGCCAGCAGCTTAGCTAGCTACGAGCAGTACTTC

j_gene: TRBJ2-5
d_gene: TRBD2
abundance: -
v_gene: TRBV4-1
CDR3aa: CASSQDSGRETQYF
CDR3nt: TGCGCCAGCAGCCAAGATAGCGGGAGGGAGACCCAGTACTTC

j_gene: TRBJ2-5
d_gene: -
abundance: -
v_gene: TRBV11-2
CDR3aa: CASSLANQETQYF
CDR3nt: TGTGCCAGCAGCTTAGCCAACCAAGAGACCCAGTACTTC

j_gene: TRBJ2-5
d_gene: TRBD2
abundance: -
v_gene: TRBV6-1
CDR3aa: CASSEWAGGEETQYF
CDR3nt: TGTGCCAGCAGTGAATGGGCGGGGGGTGAAGAGACCCAGTACTTC

j_gene: TRBJ2-7
d_gene: -
abundance: -
v_gene: TRBV7-9
CDR3aa: CASSRPGFYEQYF
CDR3nt: TGTGCCAGCAGCCGTCCAGGTTTTTACGAGCAGTACTTC

j_gene: TRBJ2-3
d_gene: -
abundance: -
v_gene: TRBV2
CDR3aa: CASSEARATDTQYF
CDR3nt: TGTGCCAGCAGTGAAGCGAGGGCCACAGATACGCAGTATTTT

j_gene: TRBJ2-1
d_gene: TRBD1
abundance: -
v_gene: TRBV6-5
CDR3aa: CASSYQGQPNEQFF
CDR3nt: TGTGCCAGCAGTTACCAGGGACAGCCCAATGAGCAGTTCTTC

j_gene: TRBJ2-1
d_gene: -
abundance: -
v_gene: TRBV25-1
CDR3aa: CASSDGSSYNEQFF
CDR3nt: TGTGCCAGCAGTGACGGGAGCTCCTACAATGAGCAGTTCTTC

j_gene: TRBJ2-2
d_gene: TRBD2
abundance: -
v_gene: TRBV28
CDR3aa: CASSLGLAGGPGELFF
CDR3nt: TGTGCCAGCAGCCTAGGACTAGCGGGAGGGCCGGGGGAGCTGTTTTTT

j_gene: TRBJ1-5
d_gene: -
abundance: few
v_gene: TRBV4-1
CDR3aa: CASSQTQGHQPQHF
CDR3nt: TGCGCCAGCAGCCAAACACAGGGCCATCAGCCCCAGCATTTT